The 12 T cell receptor beta chains presented below share a single source sample, sequenced in a study of T cells in Graves' hyperthyroidism and ophthalmopathy. RNA transcripts provided the source from which TCR beta CDR3 regions were amplified. During a first-round RT-PCR of the TCR CDR3, the HTBI primer set was used. TCRdb reanalysed the multiplex PCR reads using MiXCR and keeps one entry per CDR3 protein. Of 490,000 or so distinct CDR3 sequences listed, about 46% were seen once; the top ten hold about 43%. Sequences were obtained from peripheral blood or thyroid tissue (not recorded which). These receptors were collected from an adult woman with Graves' disease, either hyperthyroidism or ophthalmopathy (not recorded which).

This clonotype occurred many times. V and J are TRBV12-3 or TRBV12-4 and TRBJ2-7, with D possibly matching TRBD2 (5 bases). The V gene lost 5 bases and the J gene lost 2 bases, with 13 bases spanning the gap. The CDR3 is 14 residues long. CDR3 sequence: CASSSGRPTYEQYF. CDR3 DNA sequence: TGTGCCAGCAGTAGCGGCCGCCCAACCTACGAGCAGTACTTC.

The sample holds one count of this clonotype. The V and J genes are TRBV19 and TRBJ2-7; no definite D call. Germline V CDR1 and CDR2: LNHDA, SQIVND (reference sequence). This CDR3 spans 15 amino acids. The V and J ends lost 6 bases and 1 base respectively, with 16 bases between them. The CDR3 coding sequence is TGTGCCAGTAGAGTAGAGACGTTCGGATCCTACGAGCAGTACTTC. This translates into CASRVETFGSYEQYF.

This clonotype appeared a few times. The chain joins TRBV29-1 to TRBJ2-7; D assignment may be TRBD1 or TRBD2 (6 bases each). The CDR3 contains 13 residues. V dropped 8 bases and J dropped 4 bases, with 18 bases sitting between them. Germline assignment: CDR1 SQVTM and CDR2 ANQGSEA. The CDR3 DNA follows: TGCAGCTTGGAAGGGGGGTCGGGATACGAGCAGTACTTC. This codes for CSLEGGSGYEQYF.

This clonotype has a handful of counts. The chain employs TRBV20-1 and TRBJ2-7, with D uncertain. Per germline, CDR1 DFQATT and CDR2 SNEGSKA (reference sequence). V was shortened by 3 bases and J by 3 bases, with 12 bases between the two germline ends. This CDR3 comprises 13 residues. The CDR3 nucleotides read TGCAGTGCTAGCCCGAGTAGAAGCTACGAGCAGTACTTC. It translates to CSASPSRSYEQYF.

This chain uses TRBV2 with TRBJ2-5, with 9 bases lining up with TRBD2. J gave up 7 bases and V 5 bases, and 11 bases lay outside the gene matches. The germline V gene encodes CDR1 SNHLY and CDR2 FYNNEI. The length of the CDR3 is 15 residues. CDR3 DNA: TGTGCCAGCAGTCAAACCCTGCCGGGACTAGCGACCCAGTACTTC. This translates into CASSQTLPGLATQYF.

This chain connects TRBV12-3 or TRBV12-4 to TRBJ1-1; D unresolved. The CDR3 spans 14 residues. The ends were cut back, 5 bases at V and 3 bases at J, with 13 bases in the middle. The CDR3: CASSPGNSDTEAFF. CDR3 bases: TGTGCCAGCAGTCCCGGGAACAGCGACACTGAAGCTTTCTTT.

This clonotype was counted only a few times. This chain links TRBV20-1 with TRBJ2-7; the D call may be TRBD1 or TRBD2 (6 bases each). Germline V gene data show CDR1 as DFQATT and CDR2 as SNEGSKA (reference sequence). CDR3 length equals 11 residues. V shed 5 bases and J shed 7 bases, with 12 bases lying between them. The CDR3 DNA sequence: TGCAGTGCTGGAGGGGGGTGGGAGCAGTACTTC. Its protein is CSAGGGWEQYF.

This clonotype was detected ten times or more. This chain connects TRBV19 to TRBJ1-5, with 7 bases lining up with TRBD1. The CDR3 consists of 15 residues. From germline, CDR1 is LNHDA and CDR2 SQIVND (reference sequence). Trimming cost V 3 bases and J 1 base; bases outside gene matches: 3. The CDR3 here is CASSMGRGSNQPQHF. DNA for the CDR3: TGTGCCAGTAGTATGGGCAGGGGGAGCAATCAGCCCCAGCATTTT.

This clonotype was seen at least ten times. The chain is built from TRBV5-8 and TRBJ1-2, with D tentatively TRBD1 (5 bases). Trimming removed 1 base from V and 2 bases from J, with 18 bases in between. Germline V gene data show CDR1 as SGHTS and CDR2 as YDEGEE. The CDR3 extends over 17 amino acids. CDR3 amino acids: CASSLWEGMDSNYGYTF. The CDR3 nucleotides are TGTGCCAGCAGCTTGTGGGAGGGGATGGACTCCAACTATGGCTACACCTTC.

This clonotype showed up just once. The rearrangement uses TRBV25-1 and TRBJ1-3; D is perhaps TRBD1 (6 bases). The CDR3 sequence is 16 residues long. V was clipped by 2 bases and J by 0 bases, with 11 bases between them. Germline CDR1 and CDR2: MGHDK and SYGVNS. CDR3 sequence (DNA): TGTGCCAGCAGTGAAGGCTGGGGGGCCTCTGGAAACACCATATATTTT. Amino acid sequence: CASSEGWGASGNTIYF.

The chain employs TRBV11-2 and TRBJ1-1; D is unclear. V lost 6 bases, J lost 7 bases, and 12 bases lay in between. This CDR3 is built from 12 residues. Germline CDR1 SGHAT, CDR2 FQNNGV. The CDR3 nucleotides are TGTGCCAGCAGATCTGGACGGAATGAAGCTTTCTTT. Translated, it gives CASRSGRNEAFF.

In this sample, this clonotype turned up many times. The chain has TRBV7-9 and TRBJ1-4; 7 nucleotides align to TRBD1. Germline lookup yields CDR1 SEHNR and CDR2 FQNEAQ (reference sequence). V gave up 5 bases and J gave up 3 bases; unmatched junction bases: 6. This CDR3 is 15 amino acids long. The CDR3 nucleotides read TGTGCCAGCAGCCCCAACAGGGGTTCTAATGAAAAACTGTTTTTT. It encodes CASSPNRGSNEKLFF.